A single sample is the source of the 8 T cell receptor beta chains below, sequenced in a study of vaccination and CD4 T cells after COVID-19. Treatment of the sample: approximately nine-day PBMC culture with coronavirus spike peptide pools or control peptides (ViraFEST assay). These TCRs are of unknown antigen specificity. Scientists ran DNA taken from cultured CD4+ T cells through the Oncomine TCR Beta short-read assay for sequencing. TCRdb re-analysed the PCR reads in MiXCR, keeping a single row per CDR3 protein. In the table there are around 5,900 distinct CDR3 sequences, roughly 50% of which are singletons. Material: CD4+ T cells from blood, cultured in vitro. The receptors come from a human donor who had recovered from COVID-19.

The chain is built from TRBV4-2 and TRBJ2-3, with 11 bases fitting TRBD2. Germline CDR1 and CDR2: LGHNA and YNFKEQ. This CDR3 has 18 amino acids. The J segment lost 1 base and the V segment lost 3 bases, leaving 9 bases of the junction unmatched. CDR3 bases: TGTGCCAGCAGCCATTTGCTAGCGGGGGGCCCGGGCACAGATACGCAGTATTTT. This sequence encodes CASSHLLAGGPGTDTQYF.

The J gene is TRBJ1-5, the V gene TRBV2; 7 bases fit TRBD1. Germline V lookup: CDR1 SNHLY, CDR2 FYNNEI. The CDR3 contains 14 residues. The V segment lost 7 bases and the J segment 4 bases; nucleotides outside the gene matches: 7. DNA for the CDR3: TGTGCCAGCAACAGTCAGGGGGGAAATCAGCCCCAGCATTTT. Protein product: CASNSQGGNQPQHF.

The chain recombines TRBV6-1 with TRBJ2-1; 10 nucleotides line up with TRBD1. This CDR3 spans 16 amino acids. Germline V CDR1 and CDR2: MNHNS, SASEGT. The V segment lost 1 base and the J segment 8 bases; nucleotides outside the gene matches: 8. In DNA, the CDR3 is TGTGCCAGCAGTGAAGACAGGACAGGGGGAGGGGATGAGCAGTTCTTC. This translates into CASSEDRTGGGDEQFF.

This clonotype showed up just once. The V call is TRBV19, the J call TRBJ1-5; perhaps TRBD1 as D (5 bases). Trimming took 3 bases from V and 9 from J, leaving 18 bases between them. Germline V gene lookup returns CDR1 LNHDA and CDR2 SQIVND (reference sequence). This CDR3 is 15 amino acids long. In nucleotides, the CDR3 is TGTGCCAGTAGTATCTCGGGGGGGGATGGCAGGCCCCAGCATTTT. Amino acid sequence: CASSISGGDGRPQHF.

This clonotype was picked up a small number of times. V and J are TRBV2 and TRBJ2-3; 10 positions agree with TRBD2. Germline CDR1 reads SNHLY; CDR2 reads FYNNEI. The CDR3 loop spans 13 amino acids. V shed 8 bases and J 7 bases; nucleotides not matched to a gene: 6. CDR3 residues: CASGASGSHTQYF. CDR3 nucleotides: TGTGCCAGCGGAGCTAGCGGGAGCCATACGCAGTATTTT.

The gene calls are TRBV21-1 and TRBJ2-3; TRBD2 was called by the table and not checked on the DNA. TRBV21-1 corresponds to a pseudogene. This CDR3 is built from 19 residues. The CDR3 DNA is TGTGCCAGCAGCAAAGTAGCTATCGGTCAGCGGGAGAGCACAGATACGCAGTATTTT. Translated, it gives CASSKVAIGQRESTDTQYF.

This chain joins TRBV19 and TRBJ1-2; 8 bases align to TRBD1. Germline CDR1 reads LNHDA; CDR2 reads SQIVND (reference sequence). This CDR3 has 15 residues. Trimming at V came to 4 bases and at J to 5 bases, leaving 9 bases not matched to a gene. As DNA, the CDR3 is TGTGCCAGTAGTACCCCTACACAGGGGGATTATGGCTACACCTTC. Encoded protein: CASSTPTQGDYGYTF.

This clonotype was detected only a few times. The genes are TRBV20-1 and TRBJ2-3; weak D call: TRBD1 (6 bases). Germline V gene data show CDR1 as DFQATT and CDR2 as SNEGSKA (reference sequence). The germline V and J ends were trimmed by 1 base and 2 bases, with 13 bases remaining between them. This CDR3 is built from 15 residues. The CDR3 here is CSARGSTGHTDTQYF. The CDR3 nucleotides are TGCAGTGCTAGAGGATCGACAGGACACACAGATACGCAGTATTTT.